Listed below are T cell receptor beta chains from one sample, sequenced in a study of blood T cells in healthy people across ages. Using its own MiXCR run on the 5' RACE reads, TCRdb lists one record per CDR3 protein. This table holds some 1 million distinct CDR3 sequences, 40% to 45% found once. Sequencing was performed on blood. The receptors here all came from a woman aged 55-70 years in good health. Each CDR3 is given with its conserved first and last residue. D genes are given only for firm matches. Part of the rows lack a size; the others show once, few, many or a class for expanded clones.

v_call	d_call	j_call	clone_size	cdr3_aa	cdr3_nt
TRBV12-3/TRBV12-4	TRBD2	TRBJ2-1	NA	CASSFPGGPNEQFF	TGTGCCAGCAGTTTCCCGGGAGGGCCGAATGAGCAGTTCTTC
TRBV27	TRBD2	TRBJ2-5	NA	CASSFPGLARNEQYF	TGTGCCAGCAGTTTCCCGGGACTAGCGAGGAATGAGCAGTACTTC
TRBV28	NA	TRBJ2-3	few	CASSSRGGPDTQYF	TGTGCCAGCAGTTCCCGAGGGGGGCCAGATACGCAGTATTTT
TRBV5-6	NA	TRBJ1-4	once	CASSPVERTARNPINEKLFF	TGTGCCAGCAGCCCCGTCGAAAGGACAGCCAGAAACCCCATTAATGAAAAACTGTTTTTT
TRBV20-1	NA	TRBJ1-5	NA	CSAKTKAGHQPQHF	TGCAGTGCTAAAACCAAAGCAGGGCATCAGCCCCAGCATTTT
TRBV5-8	NA	TRBJ2-1	NA	CASSRTGAYNEQFF	TGTGCCAGCAGCAGGACGGGAGCCTACAATGAGCAGTTCTTC
TRBV5-1	NA	TRBJ2-1	few	CASSLAVSASYNEQFF	TGCGCCAGCAGCTTGGCGGTGTCAGCTTCCTACAATGAGCAGTTCTTC
TRBV20-1	TRBD2	TRBJ2-7	NA	CSARGGTSGSVLGEQYF	TGCAGTGCTAGAGGCGGGACTAGCGGGAGTGTTTTGGGCGAGCAGTACTTC
TRBV7-8	NA	TRBJ1-2	NA	CASSVVNRDLVFGYTF	TGTGCCAGCTCTGTAGTAAACCGGGACCTAGTTTTTGGCTACACCTTC
TRBV7-8	NA	TRBJ1-1	NA	CASSLASQAFPEAFF	TGTGCCAGCAGCTTAGCGTCTCAGGCCTTCCCTGAAGCTTTCTTT
TRBV9	NA	TRBJ2-1	NA	CASSVVRWGGEQFF	TGTGCCAGCAGCGTAGTACGTTGGGGCGGGGAGCAGTTCTTC
TRBV6-1	NA	TRBJ1-5	NA	CASSDPGRGRNQPQHF	TGTGCCAGCAGTGACCCCGGAAGGGGCCGCAATCAGCCCCAGCATTTT
TRBV29-1	TRBD2	TRBJ2-1	few	CSVDPGLAAYNEQFF	TGCAGCGTGGATCCGGGACTAGCGGCGTACAATGAGCAGTTCTTC
TRBV20-1	TRBD2	TRBJ2-1	NA	CSAIAIAGLTYNEQFF	TGCAGTGCTATAGCAATAGCGGGATTAACCTACAATGAGCAGTTCTTC
TRBV6-6	TRBD2	TRBJ2-7	many	CASSYSNRLAGSYEQYF	TGTGCCAGCAGTTACTCGAACAGGCTAGCGGGGAGCTACGAGCAGTACTTC
TRBV5-1	NA	TRBJ2-3	NA	CASSLSGTQGDTQYF	TGCGCCAGCAGCTTGTCAGGGACTCAAGGAGATACGCAGTATTTT
TRBV11-2	NA	TRBJ2-7	few	CASSLGVALSSYEQYF	TGTGCCAGCAGCTTAGGGGTTGCGCTCAGCTCCTACGAGCAGTACTTC
TRBV27	NA	TRBJ2-5	few	CASSSRTTGETQYF	TGTGCCAGCAGTTCCCGGACGACGGGGGAGACCCAGTACTTC
TRBV10-2	TRBD2	TRBJ2-3	NA	CASRLAGEDTQYF	TGCGCCAGCAGACTAGCGGGAGAGGATACGCAGTATTTT
TRBV20-1	NA	TRBJ2-7	NA	CSARQEVTYEQYF	TGCAGTGCTAGACAGGAGGTTACTTACGAGCAGTACTTC
TRBV10-3	NA	TRBJ1-6	few	CAISRPDSLNSPLHF	TGTGCCATCAGCCGTCCGGACAGCCTAAATTCACCCCTCCACTTT
TRBV6-2/TRBV6-3	TRBD2	TRBJ2-3	few	CANELTSGRAKGDTQYF	TGTGCCAACGAATTAACTAGCGGGAGGGCCAAGGGAGATACGCAGTATTTT
TRBV4-1	NA	TRBJ2-5	few	CASSQVVGVPAETQYF	TGCGCCAGCAGCCAAGTGGTTGGGGTACCCGCGGAGACCCAGTACTTC
TRBV12-3/TRBV12-4	TRBD2	TRBJ2-3	NA	CASSRRTSGRSSTDTQYF	TGTGCCAGCAGCCGACGGACTAGCGGGAGGTCTAGCACAGATACGCAGTATTTT
TRBV10-3	TRBD1	TRBJ1-5	NA	CAISEGDRVNQPRHF	TGTGCCATCAGTGAGGGAGACAGGGTAAATCAGCCCCGGCATTTT
TRBV9	NA	TRBJ2-1	NA	CASSVVAEPTNEQFF	TGTGCCAGCAGCGTAGTGGCCGAGCCTACCAATGAGCAGTTCTTC
TRBV20-1	TRBD2	TRBJ2-7	NA	CSARDSGRAYNEQYF	TGCAGTGCTAGGGATAGCGGGAGGGCCTACAATGAGCAGTACTTC
TRBV20-1	NA	TRBJ2-5	NA	CRAHQKTQYF	TGCAGGGCCCATCAGAAGACCCAGTACTTC
TRBV4-1	TRBD1	TRBJ2-7	NA	CASSQGSQFGRGGNEQYF	TGCGCCAGCAGCCAAGGATCCCAGTTCGGCCGAGGGGGCAATGAGCAGTACTTC
TRBV20-1	NA	TRBJ2-7	NA	CSAAAGARHEQYF	TGCAGTGCTGCCGCGGGGGCGCGCCACGAGCAGTACTTC
TRBV6-2/TRBV6-3	TRBD2	TRBJ2-2	NA	CASTKGGLAGAGELFF	TGTGCCAGCACTAAGGGGGGGCTAGCGGGAGCCGGGGAGCTGTTTTTT
TRBV7-7	NA	TRBJ2-3	NA	CASSLGRTLRGTDTQYF	TGTGCCAGCAGCTTAGGACGGACTCTGAGGGGCACAGATACGCAGTATTTT
TRBV2	NA	TRBJ1-6	once	CASLGDTGMNSPLHF	TGTGCCAGTTTGGGGGACACCGGGATGAATTCACCCCTCCACTTT
TRBV27	NA	TRBJ2-7	few	CASSLSMGGTYEQYF	TGTGCCAGCAGTTTATCGATGGGCGGTACCTACGAGCAGTACTTC
TRBV6-1	NA	TRBJ2-3	NA	CASSEAVKSADTQYF	TGTGCCAGCAGTGAGGCAGTCAAGAGTGCAGATACGCAGTATTTT
TRBV11-2	TRBD2	TRBJ2-5	NA	CASSLGLAGGREETQYF	TGTGCCAGCAGCTTGGGACTAGCGGGAGGGCGGGAAGAGACCCAGTACTTC
TRBV27	NA	TRBJ1-2	NA	CASSYGGAGYGYTF	TGTGCCAGCAGTTACGGTGGGGCGGGCTATGGCTACACCTTC
TRBV4-2	NA	TRBJ1-5	NA	CASSQETNSATPRDQPQHF	TGTGCCAGCAGCCAAGAAACTAATTCAGCGACGCCTCGGGATCAGCCCCAGCATTTT
TRBV6-5	TRBD2	TRBJ2-5	NA	CASSSGLGWGNEQYF	TGTGCCAGCAGTTCCGGACTAGGTTGGGGCAATGAGCAGTACTTC
TRBV6-5	NA	TRBJ1-5	NA	CASSLHRQNQPQHF	TGTGCCAGCAGCTTACACCGACAGAATCAGCCCCAGCATTTT
TRBV20-1	TRBD1	TRBJ2-7	few	CSANRGPYEQYF	TGCAGTGCTAACAGGGGGCCCTACGAGCAGTACTTC
TRBV20-1	TRBD1	TRBJ2-2	NA	CSALGQGARTGELFF	TGCAGTGCCCTGGGGCAGGGGGCTCGGACCGGGGAGCTGTTTTTT